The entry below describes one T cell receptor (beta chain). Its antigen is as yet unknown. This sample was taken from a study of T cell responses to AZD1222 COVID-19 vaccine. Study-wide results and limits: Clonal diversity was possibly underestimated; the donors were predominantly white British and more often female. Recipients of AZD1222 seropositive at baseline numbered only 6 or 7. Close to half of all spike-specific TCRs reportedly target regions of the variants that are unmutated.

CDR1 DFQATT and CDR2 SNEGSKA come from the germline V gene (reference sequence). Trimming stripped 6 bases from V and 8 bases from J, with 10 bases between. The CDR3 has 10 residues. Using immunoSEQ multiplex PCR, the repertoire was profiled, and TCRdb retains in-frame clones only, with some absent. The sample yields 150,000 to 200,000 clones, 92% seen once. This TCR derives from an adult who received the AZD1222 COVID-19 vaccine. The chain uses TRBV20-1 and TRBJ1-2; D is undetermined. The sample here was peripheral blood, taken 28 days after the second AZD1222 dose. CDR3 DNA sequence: TGCAGTGCCGCCAGGAGGGGCTACACCTTC. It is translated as CSAARRGYTF.